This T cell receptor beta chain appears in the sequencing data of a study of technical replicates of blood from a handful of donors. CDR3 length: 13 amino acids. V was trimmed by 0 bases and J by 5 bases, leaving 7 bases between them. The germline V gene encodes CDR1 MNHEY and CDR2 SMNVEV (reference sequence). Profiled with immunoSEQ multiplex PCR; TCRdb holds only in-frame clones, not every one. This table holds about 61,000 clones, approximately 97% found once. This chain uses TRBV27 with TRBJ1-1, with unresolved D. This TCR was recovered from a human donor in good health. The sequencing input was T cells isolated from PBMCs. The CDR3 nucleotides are TGTGCCAGCAGTTTATCAGGGAGAACTGAAGCTTTCTTT. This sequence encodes CASSLSGRTEAFF.